This T cell receptor beta chain was obtained from a study of blood T cell repertoires in COVID-19. About the research overall: PBMCs, B-cell-depleted T cells, or T cells provided the cDNA or gDNA that made up the material.

Trimming removed 4 bases from V and 5 bases from J; junction bases left unmatched: 3. Germline V gives CDR1 SGHNT, CDR2 YYREEE (reference sequence). CDR3 size: 13 residues. Seattle patient enrollment occurred during active infection, with longitudinal follow-up thereafter. This clone was counted once. Original data processing: From reference gene primer amplification, estimates of nucleated cell counts were derived. Measured with immunoSEQ multiplex PCR; TCRdb has only the in-frame clones, and not every one. The V and J calls and clone size come from that table; D and trimming were worked out from the DNA. Here the sample spans roughly 130,000 clones, approximately 90% being singletons.

The V gene is TRBV5-4, the J gene TRBJ2-1, with 7 bases aligning to TRBD1. Input material: peripheral blood. The TCR comes from a human donor with COVID-19, enrolled during active disease. The donor label of this sample is uncertain. CDR3 protein: CASSPTGDNEQFF. CDR3 DNA: TGTGCCAGCAGCCCTACAGGGGACAATGAGCAGTTCTTC.